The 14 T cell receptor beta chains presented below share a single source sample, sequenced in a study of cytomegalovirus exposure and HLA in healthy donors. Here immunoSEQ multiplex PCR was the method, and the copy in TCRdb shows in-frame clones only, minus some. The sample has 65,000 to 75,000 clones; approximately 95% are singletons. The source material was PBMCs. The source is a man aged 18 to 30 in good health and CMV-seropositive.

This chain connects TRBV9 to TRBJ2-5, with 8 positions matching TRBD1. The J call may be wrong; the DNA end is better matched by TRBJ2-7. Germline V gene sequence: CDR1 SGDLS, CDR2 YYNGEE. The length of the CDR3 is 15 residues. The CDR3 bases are TGTGCCAGCAGCGTGACAGGGGCTGTCGACTACGAGCAGTACTTC. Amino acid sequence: CASSVTGAVDYEQYF.

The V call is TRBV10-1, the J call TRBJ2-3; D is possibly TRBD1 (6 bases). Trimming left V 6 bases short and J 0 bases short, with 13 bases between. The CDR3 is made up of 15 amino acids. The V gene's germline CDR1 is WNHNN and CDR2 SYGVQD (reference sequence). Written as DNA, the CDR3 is TGCGCCAGCAGCGACCCGGACAGCAGCACAGATACGCAGTATTTT. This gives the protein CASSDPDSSTDTQYF.

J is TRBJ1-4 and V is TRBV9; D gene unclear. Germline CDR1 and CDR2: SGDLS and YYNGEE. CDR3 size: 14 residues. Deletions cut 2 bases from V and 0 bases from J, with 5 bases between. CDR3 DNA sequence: TGTGCCAGCAGCGTTCGTCCAACTAATGAAAAACTGTTTTTT. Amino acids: CASSVRPTNEKLFF.

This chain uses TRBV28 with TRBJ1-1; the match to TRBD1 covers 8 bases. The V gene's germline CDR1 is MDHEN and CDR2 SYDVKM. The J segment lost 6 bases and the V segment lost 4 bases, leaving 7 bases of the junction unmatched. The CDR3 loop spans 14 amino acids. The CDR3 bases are TGTGCCAGCAGTTACGTAACAGGGGGAGCTGAAGCTTTCTTT. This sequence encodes CASSYVTGGAEAFF.

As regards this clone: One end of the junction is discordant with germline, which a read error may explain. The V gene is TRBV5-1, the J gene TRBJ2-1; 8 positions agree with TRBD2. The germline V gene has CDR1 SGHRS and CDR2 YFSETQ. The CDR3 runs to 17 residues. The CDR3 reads CASSLGTGLVSNNEQFF. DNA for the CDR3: TGCGCCAGCAGCCTGGGGACGGGACTAGTCTCCAACAATGAGCAGTTCTTC. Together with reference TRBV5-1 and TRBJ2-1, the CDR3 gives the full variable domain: KAGVTQTPRYLIKTRGQQVTLSCSPISGHRSVSWYQQTPGQGLQFLFEYFSETQRNKGNFPGRFSGRQFSNSRSEMNVSTLELGDSALYLCASSLGTGLVSNNEQFFGPGTRLTVL.

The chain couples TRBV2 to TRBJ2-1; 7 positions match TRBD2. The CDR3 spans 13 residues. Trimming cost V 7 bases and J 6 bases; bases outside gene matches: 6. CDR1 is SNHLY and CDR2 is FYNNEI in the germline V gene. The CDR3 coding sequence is TGTGCCAGCAATCGCGGGAGAGGCAATGAGCAGTTCTTC. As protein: CASNRGRGNEQFF.

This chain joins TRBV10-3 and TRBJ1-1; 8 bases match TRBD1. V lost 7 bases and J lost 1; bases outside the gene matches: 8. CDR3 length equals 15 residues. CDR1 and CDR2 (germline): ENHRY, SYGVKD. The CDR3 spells CAITRQGRENTEAFF. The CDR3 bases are TGTGCCATCACTCGACAGGGGAGGGAGAACACTGAAGCTTTCTTT.

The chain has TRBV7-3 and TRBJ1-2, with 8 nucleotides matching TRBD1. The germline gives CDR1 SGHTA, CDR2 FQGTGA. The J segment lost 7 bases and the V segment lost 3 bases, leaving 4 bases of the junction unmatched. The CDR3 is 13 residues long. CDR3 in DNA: TGTGCCAGCAGCTTTGACAGGGGTCGTGGCTACACCTTC. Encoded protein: CASSFDRGRGYTF.

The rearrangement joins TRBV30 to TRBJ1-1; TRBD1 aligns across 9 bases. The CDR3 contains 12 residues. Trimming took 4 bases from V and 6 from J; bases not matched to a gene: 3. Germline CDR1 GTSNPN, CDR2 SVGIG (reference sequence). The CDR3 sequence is CAWIQGASEAFF. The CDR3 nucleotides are TGTGCCTGGATACAGGGGGCCTCTGAAGCTTTCTTT.

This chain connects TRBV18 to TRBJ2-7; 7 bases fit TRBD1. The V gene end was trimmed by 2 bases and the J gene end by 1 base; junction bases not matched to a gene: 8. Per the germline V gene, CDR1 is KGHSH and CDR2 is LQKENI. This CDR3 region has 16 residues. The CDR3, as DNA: TGTGCCAGCTCACCAAACGCTCCGGGACAGTCCTACGAGCAGTACTTC. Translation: CASSPNAPGQSYEQYF.

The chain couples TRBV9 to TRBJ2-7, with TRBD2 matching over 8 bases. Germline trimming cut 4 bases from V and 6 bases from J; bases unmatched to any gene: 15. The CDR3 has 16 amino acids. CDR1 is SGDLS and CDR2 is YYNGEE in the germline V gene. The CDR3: CASSPLAGLAGREQYF. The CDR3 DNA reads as TGTGCCAGCAGCCCCCTCGCCGGGCTAGCGGGTCGCGAGCAGTACTTC. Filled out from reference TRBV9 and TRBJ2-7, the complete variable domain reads DSGVTQTPKHLITATGQRVTLRCSPRSGDLSVYWYQQSLDQGLQFLIQYYNGEERAKGNILERFSAQQFPDLHSELNLSSLELGDSALYFCASSPLAGLAGREQYFGPGTRLTVT.

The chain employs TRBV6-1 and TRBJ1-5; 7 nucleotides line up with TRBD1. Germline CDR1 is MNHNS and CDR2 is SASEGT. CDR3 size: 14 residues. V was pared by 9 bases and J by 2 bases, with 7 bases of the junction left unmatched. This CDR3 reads CASTRGAGNQPQHF. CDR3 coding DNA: TGTGCCAGTACCAGGGGGGCCGGCAATCAGCCCCAGCATTTT.

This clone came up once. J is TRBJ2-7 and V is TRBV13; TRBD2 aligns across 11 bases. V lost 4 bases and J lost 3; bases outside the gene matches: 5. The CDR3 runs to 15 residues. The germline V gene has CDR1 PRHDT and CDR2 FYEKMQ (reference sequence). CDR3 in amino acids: CASSSLTSGNYEQYF. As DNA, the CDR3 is TGTGCCAGCAGCTCCTTGACTAGCGGGAACTACGAGCAGTACTTC.

The CDR3 sequence is CASSARGGGNYGYTF. The CDR3 region has the DNA TGTGCCAGTAGTGCCCGCGGGGGGGGAAATTATGGCTACACCTTC. The chain carries TRBV19 and TRBJ1-2; possibly TRBD1 for D (5 bases). Germline assignment: CDR1 LNHDA and CDR2 SQIVND (reference sequence). The CDR3 has 15 amino acids. V lost 5 bases and J lost 5, with 18 bases in between.